This TCR beta chain was documented in a study of blood T cell repertoires in COVID-19. The length of the CDR3 is 16 residues. Trimming removed 0 bases from V and 0 bases from J, with 10 bases in between. Germline CDR1 and CDR2: SGHNT and YYREEE (reference sequence). The table came from immunoSEQ multiplex PCR; TCRdb's copy has only in-frame clones and leaves some out. The data hold 130,000 to 150,000 clones, with approximately 80% observed a single time. Sequenced: peripheral blood. The chain joins TRBV5-4 to TRBJ1-3; tentatively, D is TRBD1 (5 bases). The receptor's source is a man aged 60 to 69 with active or convalescent COVID-19. The chain's CDR3 is CASSLGHRSSGNTIYF. The CDR3 DNA follows: TGTGCCAGCAGCTTGGGTCACAGGAGCTCTGGAAACACCATATATTTT. Based on the CDR3 plus reference TRBV5-4 and TRBJ1-3, the full variable domain is ETGVTQSPTHLIKTRGQQVTLRCSSQSGHNTVSWYQQALGQGPQFIFQYYREEENGRGNFPPRFSGLQFPNYSSELNVNALELDDSALYLCASSLGHRSSGNTIYFGEGSWLTVV.